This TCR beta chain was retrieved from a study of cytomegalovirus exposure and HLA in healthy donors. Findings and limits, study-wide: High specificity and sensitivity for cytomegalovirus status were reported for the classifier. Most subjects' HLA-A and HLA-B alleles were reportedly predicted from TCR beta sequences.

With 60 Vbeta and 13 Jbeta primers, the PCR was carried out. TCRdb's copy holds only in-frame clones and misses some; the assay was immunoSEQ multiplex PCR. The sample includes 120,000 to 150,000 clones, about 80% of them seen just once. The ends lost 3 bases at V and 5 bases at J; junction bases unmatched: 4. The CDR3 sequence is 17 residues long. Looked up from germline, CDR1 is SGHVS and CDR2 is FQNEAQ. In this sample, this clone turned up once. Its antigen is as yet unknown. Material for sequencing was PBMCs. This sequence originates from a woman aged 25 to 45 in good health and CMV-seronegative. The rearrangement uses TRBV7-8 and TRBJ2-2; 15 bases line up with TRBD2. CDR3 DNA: TGTGCCAGCAGCTTCGGACTAGCGGGGGGGTTAACCGGGGAGCTGTTTTTT. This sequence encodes CASSFGLAGGLTGELFF.